The rows below give T cell receptor beta chains drawn from one sample of a study of blood T cell repertoires in COVID-19. Here immunoSEQ multiplex PCR was the method, and the copy in TCRdb shows in-frame clones only, minus some. The table includes some 150,000 clones, around 84% detected once. Sequenced sample: PBMCs or T cells enriched from blood (not recorded which). The origin of the receptors is a woman between 50 and 59 years old who had been exposed to COVID-19. Each CDR3 is given with its conserved first and last residue. D genes are given only for firm matches. Size is omitted from some rows. Given values are once, few, many or a class for expanded clones.

TRBV12-3/TRBV12-4	.	.	TRBJ2-1	CASSSAGYNEQFF	TGTGCCAGCAGTTCGGCAGGCTACAATGAGCAGTTCTTC
TRBV7-2	.	.	TRBJ2-2	CASSLEIGSVTGELFF	TGTGCCAGCAGCTTAGAGATCGGGAGTGTTACCGGGGAGCTGTTTTTT
TRBV11-2	once	.	TRBJ2-5	CASSPPLREAFQETQYF	TGTGCCAGCAGCCCGCCCCTCAGGGAAGCCTTTCAAGAGACCCAGTACTTC
TRBV9	.	.	TRBJ2-7	CASSVVGGAALNEQYF	TGTGCCAGCAGCGTAGTGGGCGGGGCAGCCTTGAACGAGCAGTACTTC
TRBV18	.	.	TRBJ2-7	CASSPYDRYEQYF	TGTGCCAGCTCACCTTACGACAGATACGAGCAGTACTTC
TRBV5-6	.	.	TRBJ2-3	CASSSDSFFTDTQYF	TGTGCCAGCAGCTCGGACAGCTTCTTCACAGATACGCAGTATTTT
TRBV30	.	.	TRBJ2-5	CAWSKRRGETQYF	TGTGCCTGGAGTAAGAGGCGGGGAGAGACCCAGTACTTC
TRBV27	few	TRBD2	TRBJ2-7	CASSLRTSGSGEQYF	TGTGCCAGCAGTTTACGGACTAGCGGGAGCGGGGAGCAGTACTTC
TRBV3-1/TRBV3-2	.	.	TRBJ1-1	CASSQVGGGPSSKAFF	TGTGCCAGCAGCCAAGTTGGGGGGGGGCCGTCTTCGAAAGCTTTCTTT
TRBV28	.	TRBD1	TRBJ2-3	CASSLLTGLTDTQYF	TGTGCCAGCAGTTTACTGACAGGGCTCACAGATACGCAGTATTTT
TRBV5-6	.	.	TRBJ1-1	CASSLAGRNTEAFF	TGTGCCAGCAGCTTGGCCGGGAGGAACACTGAAGCTTTCTTT
TRBV2	.	.	TRBJ1-4	CASRWAGLGEKLFF	TGTGCCAGCAGGTGGGCAGGTCTGGGTGAAAAACTGTTTTTT
TRBV7-9	.	.	TRBJ2-6	CASSHSGANVLTF	TGTGCCAGCAGCCACTCTGGGGCCAACGTCCTGACTTTC
TRBV6-4	.	TRBD1	TRBJ2-2	CASRGQGNTGELFF	TGTGCCAGCAGGGGACAGGGAAACACCGGGGAGCTGTTTTTT
TRBV9	.	.	TRBJ1-3	CASSVAAGNTIYF	TGTGCCAGCAGCGTAGCTGCTGGAAACACCATATATTTT